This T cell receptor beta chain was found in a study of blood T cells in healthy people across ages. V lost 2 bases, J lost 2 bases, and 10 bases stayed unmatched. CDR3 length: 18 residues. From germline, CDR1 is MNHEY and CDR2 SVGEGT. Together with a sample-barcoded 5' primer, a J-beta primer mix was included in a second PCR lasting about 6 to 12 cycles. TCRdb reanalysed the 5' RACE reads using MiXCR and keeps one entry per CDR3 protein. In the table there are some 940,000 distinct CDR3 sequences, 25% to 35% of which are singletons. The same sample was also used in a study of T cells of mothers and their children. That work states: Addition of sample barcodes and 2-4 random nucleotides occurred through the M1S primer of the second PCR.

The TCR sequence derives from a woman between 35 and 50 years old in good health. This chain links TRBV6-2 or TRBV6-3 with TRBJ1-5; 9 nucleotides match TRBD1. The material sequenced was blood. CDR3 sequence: CASSYATGTGRGNQPQHF. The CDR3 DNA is TGTGCCAGCAGTTACGCGACCGGGACAGGGAGGGGCAATCAGCCCCAGCATTTT.